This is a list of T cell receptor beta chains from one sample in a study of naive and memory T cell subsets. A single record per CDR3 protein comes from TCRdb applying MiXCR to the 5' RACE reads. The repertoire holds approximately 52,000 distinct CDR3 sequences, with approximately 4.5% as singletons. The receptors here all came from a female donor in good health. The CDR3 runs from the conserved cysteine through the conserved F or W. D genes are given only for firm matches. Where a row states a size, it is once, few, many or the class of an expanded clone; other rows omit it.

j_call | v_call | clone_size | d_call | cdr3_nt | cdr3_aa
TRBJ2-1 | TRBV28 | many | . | TGTGCCAGTGGACGGGGCGGACCTTACAATGAGCAGTTCTTC | CASGRGGPYNEQFF
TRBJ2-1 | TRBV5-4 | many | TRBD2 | TGTGCCAGCAGCTCCCGGGCGGGAGGGTACAATGAGCAGTTCTTC | CASSSRAGGYNEQFF
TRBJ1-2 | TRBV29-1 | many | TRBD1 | TGCAGCGTTGGACTTGGACAGGGGCCCCCCTTAGGTGGCTACACCTTC | CSVGLGQGPPLGGYTF
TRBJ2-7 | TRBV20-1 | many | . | TGCAGTGCTAGAGAGGACGCTACCTGGTACGAGCAGTACTTC | CSAREDATWYEQYF
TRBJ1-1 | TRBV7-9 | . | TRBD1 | TGTGCCAGCAGCTCCGGACAGGGTAACACTGAAGCTTTCTTT | CASSSGQGNTEAFF
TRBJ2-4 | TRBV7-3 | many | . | TGTGCCAGCTCTCGGAGCTCGGGGTCTGGCATTCAGTACTTC | CASSRSSGSGIQYF
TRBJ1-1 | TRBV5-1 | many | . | TGCGCCAGCAGCTCTAGATTCACCGGACAGAACACTGAAGCTTTCTTT | CASSSRFTGQNTEAFF
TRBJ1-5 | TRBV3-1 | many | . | TGTGCCAGCAGCCAAGCGGGGGGCGGCAATCAGCCCCAGCATTTT | CASSQAGGGNQPQHF
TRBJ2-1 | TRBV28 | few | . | TGTGCCAGCACAGAGGGGTCGGGGGAAAAGTATGAGCAGTTCTTC | CASTEGSGEKYEQFF
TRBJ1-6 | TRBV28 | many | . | TGTGCCAGCAGTTTATGGGGGGGGCAAAGGGATTCACCCCTCCACTTT | CASSLWGGQRDSPLHF
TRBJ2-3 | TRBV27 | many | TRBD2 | TGTGCCAGCAGTTTGACTAGCGCCTACACAGATACGCAGTATTTT | CASSLTSAYTDTQYF
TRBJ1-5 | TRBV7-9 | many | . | TGTGCCAGCAGCCTTGGACAACTTAGCAATCAGCCCCAGCATTTT | CASSLGQLSNQPQHF
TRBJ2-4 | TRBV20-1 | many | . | TGCAGTGCTCGTGGGGCCGGCAAAAACATTCAGTACTTC | CSARGAGKNIQYF
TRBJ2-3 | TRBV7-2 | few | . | TGTGCCAGCAGCCCCCGCGAGCGACGTTACACAGATACGCAGTATTTT | CASSPRERRYTDTQYF
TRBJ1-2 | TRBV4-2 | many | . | TGTGCCAGCAGCCAAGAGAAGGTCTATGGCTACACCTTC | CASSQEKVYGYTF
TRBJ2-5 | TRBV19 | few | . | TGTGCCAGTAGAGACAGGAACCAAGAGACCCAGTACTTC | CASRDRNQETQYF
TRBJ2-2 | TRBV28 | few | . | TGTGCCAGCATTCATACCGGGGAGCTGTTTTTT | CASIHTGELFF
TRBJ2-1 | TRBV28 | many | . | TGTGCCAGCAGTGGAACAGGGGGGGGCTCCTACAATGAGCAGTTCTTC | CASSGTGGGSYNEQFF
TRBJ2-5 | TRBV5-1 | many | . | TGCGCCAGCAGCGGCAGGGGAGGGCAAGAGACCCAGTACTTC | CASSGRGGQETQYF
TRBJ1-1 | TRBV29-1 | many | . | TGCAGCGTTGTGACCTACACTGAAGCTTTCTTT | CSVVTYTEAFF
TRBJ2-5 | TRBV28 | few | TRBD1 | TGTGCCAGCAGTTCTTCATGGTCAGGGGGAGAGACCCAGTACTTC | CASSSSWSGGETQYF
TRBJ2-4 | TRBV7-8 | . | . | TGTGCCAGCAGCTTATCGACCAAAAACATTCAGTACTTC | CASSLSTKNIQYF
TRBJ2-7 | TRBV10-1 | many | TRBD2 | TGCGCCAGCAGTGAAAAGTTCCGGGGGAGGGCCAGCACCTACGAGCAGTACTTC | CASSEKFRGRASTYEQYF
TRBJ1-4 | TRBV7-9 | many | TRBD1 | TGTGCCAGCAGCCGACAAGAGACAGGGAAAGAAAAACTGTTTTTT | CASSRQETGKEKLFF
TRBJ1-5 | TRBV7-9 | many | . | TGTGCCAGCAGTCCCTCCGGCAGCAATCAGCCCCAGCATTTT | CASSPSGSNQPQHF
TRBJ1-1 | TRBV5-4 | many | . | TGTGCCAGCCGCCCGCCGTGGGCTTCTCCGGACACTGAAGCTTTCTTT | CASRPPWASPDTEAFF
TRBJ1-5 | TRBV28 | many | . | TGTGCCAGCAGTTTACCAAGGGACCGCAATCAGCCCCAGCATTTT | CASSLPRDRNQPQHF
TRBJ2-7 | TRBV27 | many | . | TGTGCCAGCAGTTTAGGCAGGGGGGGACCCTACGAGCAGTACTTC | CASSLGRGGPYEQYF
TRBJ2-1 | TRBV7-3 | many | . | TGTGCCAGCAGCTTCTCTCAGTTCTTC | CASSFSQFF
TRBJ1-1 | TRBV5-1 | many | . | TGCGCCAGCAGCATCCTGACTAGCACTGAAGCTTTCTTT | CASSILTSTEAFF
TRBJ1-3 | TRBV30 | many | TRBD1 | TGTGCCTGGAGTGTAAGGGGACAGCGCTCTGGAAACACCATATATTTT | CAWSVRGQRSGNTIYF
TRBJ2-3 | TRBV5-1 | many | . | TGCGCGACCAGCCTGGGTCTGGCAGATACGCAGTATTTT | CATSLGLADTQYF
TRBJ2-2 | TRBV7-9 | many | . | TGTGCCAGCAGTCCTTGGACAGCTCCCACGGGGGAGCTGTTTTTT | CASSPWTAPTGELFF
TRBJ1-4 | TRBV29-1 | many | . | TGCAGCGTCGCACAGACAGCTAGTAATGAAAAACTGTTTTTT | CSVAQTASNEKLFF
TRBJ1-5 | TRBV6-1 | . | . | TGTGCCAGCAGTGAAAACACGGGAAGCAATCAGCCCCAGCATTTT | CASSENTGSNQPQHF
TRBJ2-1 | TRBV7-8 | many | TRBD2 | TGTGCCAGCAACGCAAGACTAGCGGGAGGGCCCGGTGAGCAGTTCTTC | CASNARLAGGPGEQFF
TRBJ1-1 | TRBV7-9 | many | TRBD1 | TGTGCCAGCAGCCGATTGGACAGGGGGACGGGGACTGAAGCTTTCTTT | CASSRLDRGTGTEAFF
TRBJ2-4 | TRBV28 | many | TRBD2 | TGTGCCAGCAGCCTCACTAGCGACTCCAAAAACATTCAGTACTTC | CASSLTSDSKNIQYF
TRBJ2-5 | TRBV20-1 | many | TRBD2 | TGCAGTGCCATTAGCGGGAGGGCCGCGGAGACCCAGTACTTC | CSAISGRAAETQYF
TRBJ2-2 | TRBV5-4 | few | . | TGTGCCAGCAGCTCGCCGCTGAGGACCGGGGAGCTGTTTTTT | CASSSPLRTGELFF
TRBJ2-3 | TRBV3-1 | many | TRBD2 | TGTGCCAGCAGCCATCGACTAGCGGAATACACAGATACGCAGTATTTT | CASSHRLAEYTDTQYF
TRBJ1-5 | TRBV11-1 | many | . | TGTGCCAGCAGCCTGGACGGGGGCAATCAGCCCCAGCATTTT | CASSLDGGNQPQHF
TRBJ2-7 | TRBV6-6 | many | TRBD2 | TGTGCCAGCAGAACGGGGGGGATTCTCACCTCCTACGAGCAGTACTTC | CASRTGGILTSYEQYF
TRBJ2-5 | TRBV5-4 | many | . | TGTGCCAGCAGCTTGCACAATCAAGAGACCCAGTACTTC | CASSLHNQETQYF
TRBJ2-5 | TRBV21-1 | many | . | TGTGCCAGCAGCACGACAGGGGTCCAAGAGACCCAGTACTTC | CASSTTGVQETQYF
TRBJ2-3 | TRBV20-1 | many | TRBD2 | TGCAGTGCTAGCGGGAGGGGTTTTAGCACAGATACGCAGTATTTT | CSASGRGFSTDTQYF
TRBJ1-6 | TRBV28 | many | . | TGTGCCAGCAGTTCCCTTAGTAATTCACCCCTCCACTTT | CASSSLSNSPLHF
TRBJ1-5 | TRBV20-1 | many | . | TGCAGTGCTAGAGATCTGAGTTCCGGTAATCAGCCCCAGCATTTT | CSARDLSSGNQPQHF
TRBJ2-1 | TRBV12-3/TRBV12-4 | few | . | TGTGCCAGCAGTTTAGAAGGGGGAGGAGGCAATGAGCAGTTCTTC | CASSLEGGGGNEQFF
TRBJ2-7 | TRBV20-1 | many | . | TGCAGTGCTAGAGGACAGACCGACTACGAGCAGTACTTC | CSARGQTDYEQYF